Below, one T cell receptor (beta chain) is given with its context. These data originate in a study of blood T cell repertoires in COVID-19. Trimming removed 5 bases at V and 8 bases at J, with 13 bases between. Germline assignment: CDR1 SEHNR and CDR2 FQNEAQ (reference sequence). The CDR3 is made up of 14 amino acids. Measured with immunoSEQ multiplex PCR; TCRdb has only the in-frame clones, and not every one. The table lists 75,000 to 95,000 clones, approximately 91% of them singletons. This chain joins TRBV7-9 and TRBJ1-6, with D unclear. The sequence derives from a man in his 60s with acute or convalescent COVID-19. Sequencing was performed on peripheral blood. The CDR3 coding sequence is TGTGCCAGCAGCAATCAACGCGGGGATTCACCCCTCCACTTT. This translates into CASSNQRGDSPLHF.